This T cell receptor beta chain was identified in a study of CD8 T cells in Susac syndrome (dated by TCRdb to between 2018 and 2021). Regarding the research as a whole: Repertoire sequencing was used to test whether CD8+ T cell activation and differentiation in Susac syndrome was antigen driven. CD8+ T cell repertoire clonality was compared between about a dozen healthy donors, some 14 Susac syndrome patients and roughly 15 multiple sclerosis patients.

RNA was extracted with the RNeasy kit and about 0.5 to 1 ug was reverse transcribed using random hexamers. TCR beta CDR3 regions were amplified with the immunoSEQ multiplex PCR assay covering 54 Vbeta and 13 Jbeta segments. Bias from PCR amplification was corrected by using a synthetic template baseline for primer optimization and for computational correction. The authors' analysis ran thus. Only productive sequences were kept, with reads annotated to V, D and J genes according to IMGT and analyzed in immunoSEQ Analyzer. Clonality was calculated as one minus the Shannon entropy normalized by log2 of the number of productive unique sequences. For each patient and control, public and private clones were evaluated within the 100 most prevalent clones. Clones were defined as Susac-specific when absent from the healthy and MS cohorts, from about 970 published viral clones and from other ImmuneACCESS disease sequences. TCRdb took the public reads, trimmed them with fastp at Q25, ran MiXCR for clone calling and kept in-frame beta chains. Rows matching on CDR3 protein sequence are summarized as one entry with the most common DNA and genes. These V and J calls derive from TCRdb rather than the authors' analysis. The sample yields about 69,000 distinct CDR3 sequences; roughly 91% were counted once. Clones ranked in the top ten supply under 0.65% of the sample.

The paper as a whole reports these results and caveats: The number of individuals in the TCR sequencing and HLA analysis was recognized as being relatively small.

As for this clonotype: The clone's antigen remains unknown. Base qualities are not recorded, but no much larger clone differs from it by a single base.

High-throughput TCR beta sequencing profiled peripheral blood CD8+ and CD4+ T cells from healthy donors, Susac syndrome patients and multiple sclerosis patients. Multiple sclerosis controls were treatment-naive patients with stable or active relapsing-remitting disease fulfilling revised McDonald criteria. Bulk CD8+ and CD4+ T cells were purified by magnetic negative isolation, whereas CD8+ TEMRA cells were enriched by FACS. Blood was collected in EDTA tubes and processed within 24 hours, with PBMCs isolated through density gradient centrifugation. PBMCs intended for TCR sequencing were cryopreserved in liquid nitrogen and were subsequently thawed in a 37 degrees C water bath. A purity of at least 90% was achieved for sorted or isolated CD4+, CD8+ and CD8+ TEMRA cells. The germline V gene supplies CDR1 MNHEY and CDR2 SVGEGT. V gives up 6 bases and J gives up 1 base, and the segment between their germline ends measures 9 bases. The CDR3, from cysteine to phenylalanine, totals 13 residues. Only the CDR3 portion is preserved as DNA: 39 bases, with reading frame beginning at the first base.

Sequencing was performed on CD8+ T cells from PBMCs. The sequence derives from a human donor with multiple sclerosis. The V and J segments used are TRBV6-2 or TRBV6-3 and TRBJ1-1; the D gene assignment is ambiguous. This receptor has the CDR3 CASRQTKNTEAFF. The nucleotides read TGTGCCAGCAGACAAACGAAGAACACTGAAGCTTTCTTT.